This TCR beta chain stems from a study of cytomegalovirus exposure and HLA in healthy donors. The CDR3 length is 17 residues. Germline V CDR1 and CDR2: SGHTA, FQGNSA. J gave up 2 bases and V 7 bases, and 14 bases lay outside the gene matches. Primers included in the PCR were 60 Vbeta and 13 Jbeta primers. Sequencing used immunoSEQ multiplex PCR; TCRdb keeps in-frame clones, though not all of them. The table lists 200,000 to 250,000 clones, more than 75% of them singletons, with over 1% in the top ten. Material for sequencing was PBMCs. The V and J genes are TRBV7-2 and TRBJ2-7; 10 bases match TRBD2. This sequence originates from a human donor in good health. The CDR3 DNA is TGTGCCAGCACCCCAACGCCCAGGACTAGCGGAACCTACGAGCAGTACTTC. The encoded protein is CASTPTPRTSGTYEQYF.